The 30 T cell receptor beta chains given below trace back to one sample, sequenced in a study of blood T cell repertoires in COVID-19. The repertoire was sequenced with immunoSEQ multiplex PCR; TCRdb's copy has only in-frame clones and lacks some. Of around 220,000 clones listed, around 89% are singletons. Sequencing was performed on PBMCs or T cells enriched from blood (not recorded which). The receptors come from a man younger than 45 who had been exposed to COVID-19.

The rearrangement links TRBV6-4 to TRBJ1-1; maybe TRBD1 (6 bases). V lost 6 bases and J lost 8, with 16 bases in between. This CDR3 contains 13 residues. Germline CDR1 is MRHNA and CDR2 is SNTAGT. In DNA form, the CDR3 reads TGTGCCAGCAGGTACCATGGGGGCGAGGAAGCTTTCTTT. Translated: CASRYHGGEEAFF.

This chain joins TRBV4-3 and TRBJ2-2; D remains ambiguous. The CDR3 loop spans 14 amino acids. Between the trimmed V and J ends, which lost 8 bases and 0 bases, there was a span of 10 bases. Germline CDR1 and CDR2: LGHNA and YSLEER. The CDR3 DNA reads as TGCGCCAGCCGCAGGTCCGCGAACACCGGGGAGCTGTTTTTT. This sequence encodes CASRRSANTGELFF.

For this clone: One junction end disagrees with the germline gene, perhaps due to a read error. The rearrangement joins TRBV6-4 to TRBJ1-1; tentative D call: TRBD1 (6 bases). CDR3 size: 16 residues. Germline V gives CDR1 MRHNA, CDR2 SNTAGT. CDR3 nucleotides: TGTGTCAGCAGTGACGCGGGGGGGCCCTTGAACACTGAAGCTTTCTTT. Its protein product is CVSSDAGGPLNTEAFF.

In nucleotides, the CDR3 is TGTGCCAGCAGCCGCATGGTGACAGGGAAAGAGACCCAGTACTTC. It encodes CASSRMVTGKETQYF. V and J are TRBV6-5 and TRBJ2-5; TRBD1 agrees at 7 bases. CDR3 length: 15 amino acids. The germline V gene encodes CDR1 MNHEY and CDR2 SVGAGI. The trim removed 6 bases at V and 3 bases at J, leaving 10 bases unmatched.

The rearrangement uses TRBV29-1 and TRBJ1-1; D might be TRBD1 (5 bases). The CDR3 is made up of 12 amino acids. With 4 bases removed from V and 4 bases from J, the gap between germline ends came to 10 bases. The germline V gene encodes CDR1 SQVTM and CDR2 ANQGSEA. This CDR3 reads CSVVTGGTEAFF. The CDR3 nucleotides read TGCAGCGTTGTGACCGGGGGCACTGAAGCTTTCTTT.

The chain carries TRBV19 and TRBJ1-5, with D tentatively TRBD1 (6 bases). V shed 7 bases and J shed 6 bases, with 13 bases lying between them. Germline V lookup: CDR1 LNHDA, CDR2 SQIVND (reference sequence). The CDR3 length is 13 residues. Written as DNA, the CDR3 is TGTGCCAGTAAACAGGGCTCAGGTCAGCCCCAGCATTTT. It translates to CASKQGSGQPQHF. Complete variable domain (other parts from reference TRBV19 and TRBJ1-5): DGGITQSPKYLFRKEGQNVTLSCEQNLNHDAMYWYRQDPGQGLRLIYYSQIVNDFQKGDIAEGYSVSREKKESFPLTVTSAQKNPTAFYLCASKQGSGQPQHFGDGTRLSIL.

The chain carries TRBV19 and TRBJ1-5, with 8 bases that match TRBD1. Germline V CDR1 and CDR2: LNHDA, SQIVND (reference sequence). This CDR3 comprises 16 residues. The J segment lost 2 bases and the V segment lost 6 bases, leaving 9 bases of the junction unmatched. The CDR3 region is CASSRIDRGGNQPQHF. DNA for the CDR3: TGTGCCAGTAGCCGTATTGACAGGGGTGGCAATCAGCCCCAGCATTTT.

CDR3 in amino acids: CAISGGPYEQYF. The CDR3, as DNA: TGTGCCATCAGCGGGGGGCCCTACGAGCAGTACTTC. The rearrangement links TRBV10-3 to TRBJ2-7; possibly TRBD2 for D (7 bases). CDR1 and CDR2 from the germline V gene are ENHRY and SYGVKD. This CDR3 comprises 12 residues. With 6 bases removed from V and 2 bases from J, the gap between germline ends came to 8 bases.

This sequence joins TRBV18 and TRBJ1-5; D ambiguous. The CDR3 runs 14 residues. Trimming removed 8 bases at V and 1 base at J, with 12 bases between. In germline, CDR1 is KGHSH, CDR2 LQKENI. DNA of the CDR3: TGTGCCAGCCACCCGTCGAGGAGCAATCAGCCCCAGCATTTT. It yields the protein CASHPSRSNQPQHF.

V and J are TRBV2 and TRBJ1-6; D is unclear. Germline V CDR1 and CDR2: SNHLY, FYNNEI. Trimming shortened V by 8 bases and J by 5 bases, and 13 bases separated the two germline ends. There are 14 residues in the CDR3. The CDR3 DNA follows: TGTGCCAGCGGGCCAGTGGGCGATAATTCACCCCTCCACTTT. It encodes CASGPVGDNSPLHF.

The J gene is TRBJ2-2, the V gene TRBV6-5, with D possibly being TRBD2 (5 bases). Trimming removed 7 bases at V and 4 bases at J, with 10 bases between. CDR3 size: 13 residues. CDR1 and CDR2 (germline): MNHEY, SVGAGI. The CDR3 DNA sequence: TGTGCCAGCACCCGCCGGGGCACCGGGGAGCTGTTTTTT. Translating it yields CASTRRGTGELFF.

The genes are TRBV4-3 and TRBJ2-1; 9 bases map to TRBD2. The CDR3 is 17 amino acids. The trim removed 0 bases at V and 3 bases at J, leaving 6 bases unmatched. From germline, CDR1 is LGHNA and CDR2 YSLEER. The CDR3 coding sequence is TGCGCCAGCAGCCAAGATCTGGGGACTAGCTTCTACAATGAGCAGTTCTTC. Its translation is CASSQDLGTSFYNEQFF.

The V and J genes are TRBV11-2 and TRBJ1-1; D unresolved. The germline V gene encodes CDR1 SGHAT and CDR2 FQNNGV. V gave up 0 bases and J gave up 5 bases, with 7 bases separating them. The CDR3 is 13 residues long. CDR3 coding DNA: TGTGCCAGCAGCTTAGACAGGTCGACTGAAGCTTTCTTT. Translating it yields CASSLDRSTEAFF. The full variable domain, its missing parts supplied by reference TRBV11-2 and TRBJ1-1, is EAGVAQSPRYKIIEKRQSVAFWCNPISGHATLYWYQQILGQGPKLLIQFQNNGVVDDSQLPKDRFSAERLKGVDSTLKIQPAKLEDSAVYLCASSLDRSTEAFFGQGTRLTVV.

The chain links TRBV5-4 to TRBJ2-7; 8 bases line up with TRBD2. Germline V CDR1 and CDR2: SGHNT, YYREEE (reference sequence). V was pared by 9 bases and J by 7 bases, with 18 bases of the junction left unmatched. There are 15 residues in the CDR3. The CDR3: CATTSEGLRGGEQYF. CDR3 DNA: TGTGCCACCACCAGCGAGGGCCTTCGGGGGGGAGAGCAGTACTTC.

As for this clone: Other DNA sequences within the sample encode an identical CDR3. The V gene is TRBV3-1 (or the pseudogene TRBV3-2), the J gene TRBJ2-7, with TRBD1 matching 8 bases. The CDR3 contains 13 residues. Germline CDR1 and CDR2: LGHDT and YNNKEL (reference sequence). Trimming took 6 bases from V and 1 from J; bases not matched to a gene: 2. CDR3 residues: CASSQGASYEQYF. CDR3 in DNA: TGTGCCAGCAGTCAGGGGGCATCCTACGAGCAGTACTTC.

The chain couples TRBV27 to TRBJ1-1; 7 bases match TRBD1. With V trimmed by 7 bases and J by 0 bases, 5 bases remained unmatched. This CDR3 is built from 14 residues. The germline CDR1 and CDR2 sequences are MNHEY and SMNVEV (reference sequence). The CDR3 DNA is TGTGCCAGCATTGCGACAGGGTTGAACACTGAAGCTTTCTTT. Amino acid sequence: CASIATGLNTEAFF.

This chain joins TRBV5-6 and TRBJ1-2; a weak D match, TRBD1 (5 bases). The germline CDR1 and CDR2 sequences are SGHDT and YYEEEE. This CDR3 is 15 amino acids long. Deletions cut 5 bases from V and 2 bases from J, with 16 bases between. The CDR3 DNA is TGTGCCAGCAGTTCCCCGGGGGAGGGGAACTATGGCTACACCTTC. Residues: CASSSPGEGNYGYTF.

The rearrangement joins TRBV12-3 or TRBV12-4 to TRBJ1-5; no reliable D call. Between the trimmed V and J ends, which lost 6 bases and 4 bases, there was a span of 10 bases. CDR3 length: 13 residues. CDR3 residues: CASRTSGNQPQHF. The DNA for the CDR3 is TGTGCCAGCAGGACGTCCGGGAATCAGCCCCAGCATTTT.

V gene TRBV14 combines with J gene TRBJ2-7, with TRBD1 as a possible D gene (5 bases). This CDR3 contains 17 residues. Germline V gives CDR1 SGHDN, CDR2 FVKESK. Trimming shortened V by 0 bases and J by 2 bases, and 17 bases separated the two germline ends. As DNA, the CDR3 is TGTGCCAGCAGCCAAGATTTGGACACGGATAGACCCTACGAGCAGTACTTC. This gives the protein CASSQDLDTDRPYEQYF.

The CDR3 protein is CAWSVSRRGDTQYF. The CDR3 DNA sequence: TGTGCCTGGAGTGTCTCAAGAAGGGGAGATACGCAGTATTTT. The chain couples TRBV30 to TRBJ2-3; D is possibly TRBD1 (5 bases). The CDR3 is made up of 14 amino acids. Per the germline V gene, CDR1 is GTSNPN and CDR2 is SVGIG (reference sequence). V lost 0 bases and J lost 5, with 12 bases in between.

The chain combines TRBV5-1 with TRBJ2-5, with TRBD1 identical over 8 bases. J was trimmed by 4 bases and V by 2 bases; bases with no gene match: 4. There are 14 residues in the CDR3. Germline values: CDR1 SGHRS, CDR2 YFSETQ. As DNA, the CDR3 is TGCGCCAGCAGCTTTGGACAGGGTTTAGAGACCCAGTACTTC. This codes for CASSFGQGLETQYF. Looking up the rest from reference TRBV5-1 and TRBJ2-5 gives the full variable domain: KAGVTQTPRYLIKTRGQQVTLSCSPISGHRSVSWYQQTPGQGLQFLFEYFSETQRNKGNFPGRFSGRQFSNSRSEMNVSTLELGDSALYLCASSFGQGLETQYFGPGTRLLVL.

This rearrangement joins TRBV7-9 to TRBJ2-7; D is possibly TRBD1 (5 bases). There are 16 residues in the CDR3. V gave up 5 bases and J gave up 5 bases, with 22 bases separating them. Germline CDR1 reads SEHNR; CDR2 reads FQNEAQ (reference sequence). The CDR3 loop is CASSRQLGAWAHEQYF. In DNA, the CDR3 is TGTGCCAGCAGCAGACAGCTGGGTGCATGGGCACACGAGCAGTACTTC.

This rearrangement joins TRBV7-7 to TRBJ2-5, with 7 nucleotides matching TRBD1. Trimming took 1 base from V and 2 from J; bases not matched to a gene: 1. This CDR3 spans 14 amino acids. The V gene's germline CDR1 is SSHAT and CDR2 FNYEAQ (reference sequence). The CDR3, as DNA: TGTGCCAGCAGCTTAGGGACAGGACAAGAGACCCAGTACTTC. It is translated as CASSLGTGQETQYF.

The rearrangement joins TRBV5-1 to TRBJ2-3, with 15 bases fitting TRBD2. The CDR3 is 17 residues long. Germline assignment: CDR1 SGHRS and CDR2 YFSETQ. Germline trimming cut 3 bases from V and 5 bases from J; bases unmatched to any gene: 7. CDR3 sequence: CASSSWTSGGAKDTQYF. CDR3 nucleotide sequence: TGCGCCAGCAGCTCCTGGACTAGCGGGGGGGCCAAAGATACGCAGTATTTT.

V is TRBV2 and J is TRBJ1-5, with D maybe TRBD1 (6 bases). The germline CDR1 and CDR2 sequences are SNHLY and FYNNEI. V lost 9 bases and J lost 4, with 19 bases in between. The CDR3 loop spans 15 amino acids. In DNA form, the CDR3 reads TGTGCCAGTAACGACGTGAACAGGGTAAATCAGCCCCAGCATTTT. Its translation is CASNDVNRVNQPQHF.

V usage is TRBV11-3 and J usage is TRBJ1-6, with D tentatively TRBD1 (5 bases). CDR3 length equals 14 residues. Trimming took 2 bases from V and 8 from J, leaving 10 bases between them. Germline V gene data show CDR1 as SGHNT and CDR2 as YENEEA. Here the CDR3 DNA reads TGTGCCAGCAGCTTACGCGGGGGGGATTCACCCCTCCACTTT. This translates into CASSLRGGDSPLHF. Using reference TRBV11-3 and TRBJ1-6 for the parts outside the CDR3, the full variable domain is EAGVVQSPRYKIIEKKQPVAFWCNPISGHNTLYWYLQNLGQGPELLIRYENEEAVDDSQLPKDRFSAERLKGVDSTLKIQPAELGDSAVYLCASSLRGGDSPLHFGNGTRLTVT.

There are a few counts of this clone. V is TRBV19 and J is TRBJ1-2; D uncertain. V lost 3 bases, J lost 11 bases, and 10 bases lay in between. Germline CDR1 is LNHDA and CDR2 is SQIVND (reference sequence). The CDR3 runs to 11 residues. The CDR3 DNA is TGTGCCAGTAGTATTTCCAGTGGTTACACCTTC. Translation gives CASSISSGYTF.

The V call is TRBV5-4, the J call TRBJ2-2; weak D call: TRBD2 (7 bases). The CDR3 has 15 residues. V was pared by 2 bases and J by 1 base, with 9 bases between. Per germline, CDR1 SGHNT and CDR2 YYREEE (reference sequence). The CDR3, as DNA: TGTGCCAGCAGCTTAAGGGGGGGGAACACCGGGGAGCTGTTTTTT. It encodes CASSLRGGNTGELFF.

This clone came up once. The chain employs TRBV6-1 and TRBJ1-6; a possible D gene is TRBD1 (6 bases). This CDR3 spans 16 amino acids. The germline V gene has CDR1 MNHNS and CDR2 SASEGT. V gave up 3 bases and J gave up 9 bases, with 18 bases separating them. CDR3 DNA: TGTGCCAGCAGTGAGGACAGAGGGTTTCGGGGTTCACCCCTCCACTTT. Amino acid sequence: CASSEDRGFRGSPLHF.

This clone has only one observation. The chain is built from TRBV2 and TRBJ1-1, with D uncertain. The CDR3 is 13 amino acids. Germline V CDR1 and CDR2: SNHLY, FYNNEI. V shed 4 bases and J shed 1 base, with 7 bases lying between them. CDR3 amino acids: CASSVEKNTEAFF. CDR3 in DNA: TGTGCCAGCAGTGTGGAGAAGAACACTGAAGCTTTCTTT.